Described below is a single T cell receptor beta chain sequence and its context. Trimming cost V 6 bases and J 2 bases; bases outside gene matches: 9. The germline V gene encodes CDR1 MDHEN and CDR2 SYDVKM. The CDR3 extends over 16 amino acids. This entry belongs to a study of control samples from healthy donors and cancer patients. The method was immunoSEQ multiplex PCR; TCRdb's version includes in-frame clones alone and lacks a portion of them. The sample contains fewer than 95,000 clones, approximately 86% of which appear only once. The chain uses TRBV28 and TRBJ1-2; 10 bases map to TRBD1. The receptor's source is a man aged 25-40 years in good health. The sample was blood. The CDR3 coding sequence is TGTGCCAGCAGAGAATCCGGGACAGGGGCGAACTATGGCTACACCTTC. This encodes CASRESGTGANYGYTF.